This T cell receptor (beta chain) was documented in a study of OX40 agonist ivuxolimab in advanced cancers. About the study: Treatment received earlier with anti-PD-1, anti-PD-L1 or anti-CTLA-4 agents was allowed, and over 30% had some. Study observations and caveats: Relative to CD4+, CD8+ T cells held more expanded clones on average.

Assay: immunoSEQ multiplex PCR; the TCRdb copy retains only in-frame clones and omits some. The sample contains some 62,000 clones, about 92% of which appear only once. With 0 bases removed from V and 7 bases from J, the gap between germline ends came to 19 bases. In germline, CDR1 is MNHEY, CDR2 SVGAGI. The CDR3 spans 16 residues. A note on this clone: Its cognate antigen is unknown.

The chain recombines TRBV6-5 with TRBJ2-7; a possible D gene is TRBD1 (6 bases). The source material was CD4+ or CD8+ T cells sorted from blood, sampled in a trial of the OX40 agonist ivuxolimab. The receptor's source is an adult with an advanced solid tumor such as melanoma, head and neck, liver or kidney cancer. CDR3 residues: CASSYSRSGEDREQYF. DNA for the CDR3: TGTGCCAGCAGTTACTCGAGGTCAGGGGAAGATAGGGAGCAGTACTTC.